The TCR beta chain described here comes from a study of T cell responses to AZD1222 COVID-19 vaccine. In the study overall: Whether given at about 4 or about 12 weeks, second doses were pooled. Study-wide findings and caveats: CD4 TCRs associated with vaccination spanned spike, dominating at 160-218 and 743-854. None of the repertoires were sampled until the peak T cell response had passed. A mostly white British donor set with more females was recruited, and clonal diversity was possibly underestimated.

Trimming stripped 3 bases from V and 2 bases from J, with 8 bases between. CDR1 KGHSH and CDR2 LQKENI come from the germline V gene. The CDR3 consists of 13 residues. Clones were sequenced by immunoSEQ multiplex PCR, and TCRdb holds only the in-frame ones, with some missing. Here the sample spans 130,000 to 150,000 clones, about nine tenths being singletons. This clone occurred once. As yet, its antigen is unknown. The sample here was peripheral blood, taken on day 0 of AZD1222 vaccination. The chain couples TRBV18 to TRBJ2-7; D remains unclear. This clonotype originated in an adult in good health. The CDR3, as DNA: TGTGCCAGCTCACCGAGTGTCGCCTACGAGCAGTACTTC. As protein: CASSPSVAYEQYF.